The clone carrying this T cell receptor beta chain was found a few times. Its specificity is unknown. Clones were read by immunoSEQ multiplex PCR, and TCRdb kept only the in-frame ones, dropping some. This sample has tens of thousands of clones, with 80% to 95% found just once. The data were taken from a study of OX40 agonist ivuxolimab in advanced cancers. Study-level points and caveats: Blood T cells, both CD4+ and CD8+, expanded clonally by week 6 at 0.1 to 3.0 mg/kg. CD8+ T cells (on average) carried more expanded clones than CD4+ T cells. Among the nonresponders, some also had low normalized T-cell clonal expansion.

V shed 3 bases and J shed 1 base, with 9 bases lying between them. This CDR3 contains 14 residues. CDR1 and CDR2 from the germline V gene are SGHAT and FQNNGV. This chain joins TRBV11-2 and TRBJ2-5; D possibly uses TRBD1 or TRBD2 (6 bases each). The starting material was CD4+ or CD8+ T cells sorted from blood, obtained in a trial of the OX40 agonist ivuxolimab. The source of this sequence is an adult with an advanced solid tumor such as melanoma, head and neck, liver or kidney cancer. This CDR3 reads CASSFGGGQETQYF. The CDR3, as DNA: TGTGCCAGCAGCTTCGGGGGCGGCCAAGAGACCCAGTACTTC.